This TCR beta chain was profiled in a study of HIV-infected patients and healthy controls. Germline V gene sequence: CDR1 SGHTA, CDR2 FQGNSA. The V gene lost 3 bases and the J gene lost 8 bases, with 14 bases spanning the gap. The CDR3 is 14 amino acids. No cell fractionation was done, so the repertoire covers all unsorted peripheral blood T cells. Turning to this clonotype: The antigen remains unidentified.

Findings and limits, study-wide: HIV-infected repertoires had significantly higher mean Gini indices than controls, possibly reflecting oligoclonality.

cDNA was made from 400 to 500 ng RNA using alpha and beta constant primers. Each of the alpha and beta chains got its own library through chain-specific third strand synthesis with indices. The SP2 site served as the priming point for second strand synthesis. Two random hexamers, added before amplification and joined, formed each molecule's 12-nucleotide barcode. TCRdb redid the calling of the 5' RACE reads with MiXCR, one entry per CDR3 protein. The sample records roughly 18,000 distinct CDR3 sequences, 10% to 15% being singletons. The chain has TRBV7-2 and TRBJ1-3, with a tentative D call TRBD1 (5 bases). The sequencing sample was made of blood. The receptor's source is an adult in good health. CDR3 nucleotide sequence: TGTGCCAGCAGCTTTTGGGGCAGGATCGACACCATATATTTT. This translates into CASSFWGRIDTIYF.